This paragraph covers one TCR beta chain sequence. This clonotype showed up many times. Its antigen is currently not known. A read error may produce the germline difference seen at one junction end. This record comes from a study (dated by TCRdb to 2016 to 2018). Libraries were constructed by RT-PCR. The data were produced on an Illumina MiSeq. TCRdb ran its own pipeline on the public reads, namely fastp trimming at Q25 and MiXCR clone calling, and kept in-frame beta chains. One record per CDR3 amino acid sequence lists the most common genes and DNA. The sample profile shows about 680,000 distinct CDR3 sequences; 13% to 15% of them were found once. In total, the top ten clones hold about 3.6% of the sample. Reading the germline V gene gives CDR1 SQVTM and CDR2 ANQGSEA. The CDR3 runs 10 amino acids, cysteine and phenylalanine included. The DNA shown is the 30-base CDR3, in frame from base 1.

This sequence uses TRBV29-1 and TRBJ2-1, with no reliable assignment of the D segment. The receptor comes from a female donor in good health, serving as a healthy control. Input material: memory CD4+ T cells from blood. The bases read TGCAGCGTTGAACTAACTGGAAGGGAATTC. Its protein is CSVELTGREF.